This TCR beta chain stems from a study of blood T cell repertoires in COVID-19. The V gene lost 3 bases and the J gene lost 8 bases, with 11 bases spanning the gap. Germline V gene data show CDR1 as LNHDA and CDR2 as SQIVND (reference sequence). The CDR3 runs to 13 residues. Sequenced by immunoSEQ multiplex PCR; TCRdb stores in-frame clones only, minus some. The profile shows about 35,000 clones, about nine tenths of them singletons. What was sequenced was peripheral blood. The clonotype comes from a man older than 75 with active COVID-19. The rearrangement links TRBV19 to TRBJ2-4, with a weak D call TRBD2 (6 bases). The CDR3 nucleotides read TGTGCCAGTAGTATTAGAAGGGAGGACATTCAGTACTTC. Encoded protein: CASSIRREDIQYF.